Listed below are T cell receptor beta chains from one sample, sequenced in a study of vaccination and CD4 T cells after COVID-19. Their antigens remain unidentified. MiXCR, run by TCRdb on the PCR reads, gives a single entry per CDR3 protein. The data hold more than 13,000 distinct CDR3 sequences, with about 28% observed a single time. Sequencing was performed on cultured CD4+ T cells from blood. These receptors were taken from a human donor with COVID-19. CDR3s include the opening cysteine and the closing phenylalanine or tryptophan. Fields, in order: J gene, CDR3 length, V gene, CDR3 protein.

j_call: TRBJ1-5; cdr3_length: 15; v_call: TRBV7-2; cdr3_aa: CASSSAGPGNQPQHF
j_call: TRBJ2-7; cdr3_length: 13; v_call: TRBV6-2/TRBV6-3; cdr3_aa: CVTSLSRGYEQYF
j_call: TRBJ2-7; cdr3_length: 13; v_call: TRBV10-1; cdr3_aa: CASSELGTYEQYF
j_call: TRBJ2-7; cdr3_length: 15; v_call: TRBV20-1; cdr3_aa: CSASPTGTGKNEQYF
j_call: TRBJ2-7; cdr3_length: 15; v_call: TRBV11-2; cdr3_aa: CASSLDRDLGYEQYF
j_call: TRBJ2-2; cdr3_length: 14; v_call: TRBV10-1; cdr3_aa: CASRDRSNTGELFF
j_call: TRBJ1-2; cdr3_length: 14; v_call: TRBV14; cdr3_aa: CASSQVYQGSGYTF
j_call: TRBJ2-2; cdr3_length: 13; v_call: TRBV20-1; cdr3_aa: CSAPTSSTGELFF
j_call: TRBJ1-4; cdr3_length: 12; v_call: TRBV6-1; cdr3_aa: CASSEGGVKLFF
j_call: TRBJ1-2; cdr3_length: 15; v_call: TRBV20-1; cdr3_aa: CSAPSGNSGNYGYTF
j_call: TRBJ2-2; cdr3_length: 18; v_call: TRBV6-5; cdr3_aa: CASSSHGLGRPRAGELFF
j_call: TRBJ1-6; cdr3_length: 15; v_call: TRBV18; cdr3_aa: CASSRRSEYNSPLHF
j_call: TRBJ2-2; cdr3_length: 16; v_call: TRBV24-1; cdr3_aa: CATSGVTGGNTGELFF
j_call: TRBJ2-3; cdr3_length: 15; v_call: TRBV7-2; cdr3_aa: CASSRGWGSTDTQYF
j_call: TRBJ1-5; cdr3_length: 15; v_call: TRBV2; cdr3_aa: CASNFRDSPTQPQHF
j_call: TRBJ1-4; cdr3_length: 16; v_call: TRBV14; cdr3_aa: CASSQISTWTNEKLFF